One sample yielded the 27 T cell receptor beta chains listed below, sequenced in a study of molecular identifiers for immune sequencing clone quantification. TCRdb reprocessed the PCR reads with MiXCR, giving one entry per CDR3 protein. The sample has hundreds of thousands of distinct CDR3 sequences; about a fifth are singletons. The sequenced sample was naive CD8+ T cells from blood, with Jurkat cell RNA spiked in. Stated subset: FACS-sorted CD8+CD4-CCR7+CD45RA+ naive T cells. Receptor source: a human donor in good health. Some libraries in this study had Jurkat cell RNA spiked in.

This clonotype has just a few counts. The genes are TRBV11-2 and TRBJ1-1, with TRBD1 as a possible D gene (5 bases). The V and J ends lost 5 bases and 7 bases respectively, with 17 bases between them. Germline V gives CDR1 SGHAT, CDR2 FQNNGV. The CDR3 consists of 14 residues. CDR3 amino acids: CASSHFSFQGEAFF. CDR3 DNA: TGTGCCAGCAGCCATTTCTCCTTCCAGGGTGAAGCTTTCTTT.

As to this clonotype: This may come from a read error, since a much larger clone is one base off. The rearrangement uses TRBV7-8 and TRBJ2-5; D might be TRBD2 (5 bases). Per germline, CDR1 SGHVS and CDR2 FQNEAQ. CDR3 size: 15 residues. CDR3 protein: CAGSIPGLTQETQYF. As DNA, the CDR3 is TGTGCCGGCAGCATCCCCGGACTTACTCAAGAGACCCAGTACTTC. The entire variable domain, with the rest obtained from reference TRBV7-8 and TRBJ2-5, is as follows: GAGVSQSPRYKVAKRGQDVALRCDPISGHVSLFWYQQALGQGPEFLTYFQNEAQLDKSGLPSDRFFAERPEGSVSTLKIQRTQQEDSAVYLCAGSIPGLTQETQYFGPGTRLLVL.

There are many counts of this clonotype. This chain connects TRBV28 to TRBJ2-7; tentatively, D is TRBD1 (5 bases). The V gene lost 5 bases and the J gene lost 0 bases, with 14 bases spanning the gap. The CDR3 loop spans 15 amino acids. Germline V lookup: CDR1 MDHEN, CDR2 SYDVKM. Written as DNA, the CDR3 is TGTGCCAGCAGTCCGACAGACCAGAGCTCCTACGAGCAGTACTTC. Translation gives CASSPTDQSSYEQYF.

This clonotype was detected only a few times. A much larger clone differs from this one at a single base, so this may be a read error. The chain carries TRBV10-3 and TRBJ2-7; perhaps TRBD2 as D (5 bases). Germline V gene lookup returns CDR1 ENHRY and CDR2 SYGVKD. The CDR3 runs to 12 residues. In DNA form, the CDR3 reads TGTGCCATCTGTGAGTCGGGGTACGAGCAGTACTTC. The encoded protein is CAICESGYEQYF.

The chain joins TRBV11-3 to TRBJ2-3; TRBD2 matches 10 bases. The V gene's germline CDR1 is SGHNT and CDR2 YENEEA. The V gene end was trimmed by 4 bases and the J gene end by 1 base; junction bases not matched to a gene: 17. CDR3 length: 20 amino acids. CDR3 amino acids: CASSSPRSPLAGERTDTQYF. The DNA of the CDR3 is TGTGCCAGCAGCTCCCCCAGGAGCCCGCTAGCGGGGGAACGCACAGATACGCAGTATTTT.

This clonotype is a singleton in its sample. Possible read error: a much larger clone is one base away. The gene calls are TRBV7-9 and TRBJ2-7; no clear D. The CDR3 is 14 residues long. V lost 4 bases and J lost 5, with 15 bases in between. The germline V gene has CDR1 SEHNR and CDR2 FQNEAQ (reference sequence). CDR3 in DNA: TGTGCCAGCAGCTACCGAAACCCCTTGGACGAGCAGTACTTC. Its translation: CASSYRNPLDEQYF.

A note on this clonotype: A much larger clone lies one base from this, so it may be a read error. The rearrangement joins TRBV19 to TRBJ2-7, with D maybe TRBD2 (5 bases). V dropped 5 bases and J dropped 7 bases, with 15 bases sitting between them. CDR1 is LNHDA, CDR2 SQIVND, per germline (reference sequence). The CDR3 has 13 amino acids. For the CDR3, the DNA is TGTGCCAGTAGTCCAAAGACTCGGGATGAGCAGTACTTC. Translated, it gives CASSPKTRDEQYF.

This clonotype was observed a single time. A read error may explain this, as a much larger clone is one base away. The conserved phenylalanine or tryptophan normally closing the CDR3 is absent here, so this likely arose from a read error. The gene calls are TRBV4-1 and TRBJ2-1; D remains ambiguous. The germline gives CDR1 MGHRA, CDR2 YSYEKL. The V and J ends lost 6 bases and 0 bases respectively, with 18 bases between them. This CDR3 spans 17 amino acids. The CDR3 DNA sequence: TGCGCCAGCAGTCCTACCGGAGAGCCAGGCTCCTACAATGAGCAGTTCCTC. Its protein is CASSPTGEPGSYNEQFL.

A remark on this clonotype: A single base separates this from a much larger clone, so it may be a read error. This chain links TRBV4-3 with TRBJ2-7; 9 positions match TRBD2. J was trimmed by 3 bases and V by 2 bases; bases with no gene match: 23. Germline V gene data show CDR1 as LGHNA and CDR2 as YSLEER. The CDR3 spans 21 residues. The DNA of the CDR3 is TGCGCCAGCAGCCAATGCAACACTCGGGATTGGGTAGCGGGGGCCATCTACGAGCAGTACTTC. It is translated as CASSQCNTRDWVAGAIYEQYF.

About this clonotype: This may stem from a read error, because a much larger clone lies one nucleotide away. The rearrangement links TRBV5-1 to TRBJ2-3; D might be TRBD2 (5 bases). Between the trimmed V and J ends, which lost 6 bases and 4 bases, there was a span of 9 bases. Germline V CDR1 and CDR2: SGHRS, YFSETQ. CDR3 size: 12 residues. CDR3 DNA sequence: TGCGCCAGCATCGGGAAGTCAGATACGCAGTATTTT. It is translated as CASIGKSDTQYF.

This clonotype has at least ten counts. This rearrangement joins TRBV27 to TRBJ2-7, with 8 nucleotides matching TRBD1. This CDR3 is 13 amino acids long. Per germline, CDR1 MNHEY and CDR2 SMNVEV (reference sequence). Trimming at V came to 6 bases and at J to 2 bases, leaving 3 bases not matched to a gene. In DNA form, the CDR3 reads TGTGCCAGCAGATGGACAGGGACCTACGAGCAGTACTTC. Its translation is CASRWTGTYEQYF.

This clonotype was seen more than once but under ten times. The V call is TRBV13, the J call TRBJ2-3, with D hard to call. Trimming left V 5 bases short and J 2 bases short, with 11 bases between. From germline, CDR1 is PRHDT and CDR2 FYEKMQ (reference sequence). The CDR3 has 14 residues. The CDR3 DNA is TGTGCCAGCAGCCCCATGAGACCCACAGATACGCAGTATTTT. This gives the protein CASSPMRPTDTQYF. Based on the CDR3 plus reference TRBV13 and TRBJ2-3, the full variable domain is AAGVIQSPRHLIKEKRETATLKCYPIPRHDTVYWYQQGPGQDPQFLISFYEKMQSDKGSIPDRFSAQQFSDYHSELNMSSLELGDSALYFCASSPMRPTDTQYFGPGTRLTVL.

There are many counts of this clonotype. This chain joins TRBV12-3 or TRBV12-4 and TRBJ2-5, with 11 bases lining up with TRBD2. The CDR3 is 15 residues long. J gave up 5 bases and V 3 bases, and 5 bases lay outside the gene matches. CDR3 DNA sequence: TGTGCCAGCAGTTTCTCTAGCGGGGGGTATGAGACCCAGTACTTC. This sequence encodes CASSFSSGGYETQYF.

On this clonotype: This may arise from a read error, as a much more abundant clone is one base away. The chain is built from TRBV5-1 and TRBJ2-3; a weak D match, TRBD1 (5 bases). The end of the DNA is better explained by TRBJ1-5, so the J call may be wrong. Germline V CDR1 and CDR2: SGHRS, YFSETQ. The CDR3 is 16 amino acids. As DNA, the CDR3 is TGCGCCAGCAGCTCGGGACTAGCGGGAGAAGCAGATACGCAGCATTTT. Translated, it gives CASSSGLAGEADTQHF.

This rearrangement joins TRBV6-2 or TRBV6-3 to TRBJ2-7; the D is unclear. V was cut by 4 bases and J by 0 bases, with 7 bases left in between. From germline, CDR1 is MNHEY and CDR2 SVGEGT. The CDR3 is 13 residues long. The CDR3 reads CASSFPSSYEQYF. As DNA, the CDR3 is TGTGCCAGCAGTTTTCCAAGCTCCTACGAGCAGTACTTC.

With respect to this clonotype: A much larger clone differs by one base, so this may be a read error. The chain is built from TRBV4-1 and TRBJ1-3; 7 nucleotides align to TRBD1. The CDR3 spans 15 residues. The germline V gene has CDR1 MGHRA and CDR2 YSYEKL. The DNA for the CDR3 is TGCGCCGGCAGCCAGTACCAGGGGGCTGGAAACACCATATATTTT. This gives the protein CAGSQYQGAGNTIYF.

This clonotype was recorded many times. The chain has TRBV27 and TRBJ2-5, with D possibly TRBD2 on 6 matching bases. CDR3 length: 15 residues. Trimming pared 6 bases from V and 0 bases from J, leaving 14 bases between. Germline V CDR1 and CDR2: MNHEY, SMNVEV (reference sequence). The CDR3 bases are TGTGCCAGCAGATCTAGCGCTAATTACCAAGAGACCCAGTACTTC. Amino acids: CASRSSANYQETQYF.

The sample holds a few counts of this clonotype. The rearrangement links TRBV12-3 or TRBV12-4 to TRBJ2-5, with 11 bases that match TRBD1. Losses at the gene ends were 5 bases for V and 5 bases for J; bases not matched to a gene: 10. The CDR3 extends over 16 amino acids. In DNA form, the CDR3 reads TGTGCCAGCAGTCCCCATCCGGGACAGGGGGGCGAGACCCAGTACTTC. Translating gives CASSPHPGQGGETQYF.

In regard to this clonotype: A far larger clone is a single base away, which makes a read error likely. This rearrangement joins TRBV9 to TRBJ1-1; D might be TRBD1 (5 bases). The CDR3 is 13 amino acids. Per the germline V gene, CDR1 is SGDLS and CDR2 is YYNGEE. The CDR3 sequence: CASSVGGATEGFF. The CDR3 DNA is TGTGCCAGCAGCGTAGGGGGCGCGACTGAAGGTTTCTTT.

This clonotype was seen a handful of times. CDR3: CASSSPYTGQAMYTQYF. The CDR3 bases are TGTGCCAGCAGTTCCCCCTACACAGGACAGGCTATGTATACGCAGTATTTT. The chain joins TRBV28 to TRBJ2-3; 7 nucleotides line up with TRBD1. With V trimmed by 4 bases and J by 7 bases, 17 bases remained unmatched. CDR1 is MDHEN and CDR2 is SYDVKM in the germline V gene. The CDR3 consists of 17 residues.

This clonotype was picked up a small number of times. This chain uses TRBV19 with TRBJ2-1; 12 nucleotides line up with TRBD2. V lost 8 bases to trimming and J lost 5 bases; unmatched junction nucleotides: 13. The CDR3 totals 17 residues. Germline V gene data show CDR1 as LNHDA and CDR2 as SQIVND (reference sequence). The CDR3 DNA reads as TGTGCCAGTCAACCCCCGGCGGGACTAGCGGGCCACAATGAGCAGTTCTTC. It specifies CASQPPAGLAGHNEQFF.

The chain couples TRBV27 to TRBJ1-4; D not certain. V gave up 4 bases and J gave up 0 bases, with 18 bases separating them. CDR3 length: 18 residues. Germline lookup yields CDR1 MNHEY and CDR2 SMNVEV (reference sequence). The CDR3 is CASSSISPLGATNEKLFF. The CDR3 nucleotides are TGTGCCAGCAGTTCTATATCCCCTCTGGGAGCAACTAATGAAAAACTGTTTTTT.

This clonotype appeared once. A much larger clone sits a single nucleotide away, making a read error possible. This chain links TRBV27 with TRBJ2-7; perhaps TRBD1 as D (5 bases). The CDR3 sequence is 13 residues long. CDR1 and CDR2 from the germline V gene are MNHEY and SMNVEV (reference sequence). CDR3 nucleotide sequence: TGTGCCGGCAGTTTTTTGCAGGGCTACGAGCAGTACTTC. This codes for CAGSFLQGYEQYF.

Concerning this clonotype itself: A read error may be the cause here, since a much bigger clone is one base away. The chain combines TRBV5-1 with TRBJ2-7, with D maybe TRBD2 (6 bases). With 4 bases removed from V and 2 bases from J, the gap between germline ends came to 13 bases. Germline lookup yields CDR1 SGHRS and CDR2 YFSETQ. The CDR3 has 14 residues. Here the CDR3 DNA reads TGCGCCAGCAGCGCGGCGGGACCGACCTACGAGCAGTACTTC. This codes for CASSAAGPTYEQYF.

A remark on this clonotype: This may come from a read error, since a much larger clone is one base off. This chain joins TRBV25-1 and TRBJ2-3; 12 bases line up with TRBD2. There are 17 residues in the CDR3. Germline CDR1 is MGHDK and CDR2 is SYGVNS. The CDR3, as DNA: TGTGCCAGCAGTGCCAACCCTAGCGGGGGGGTTCTAGATACGCAGTGTTTT. As protein: CASSANPSGGVLDTQCF.

This clonotype was recorded at least ten times. This chain links TRBV25-1 with TRBJ2-3; D unclear. This CDR3 has 13 amino acids. Germline V gives CDR1 MGHDK, CDR2 SYGVNS. V was shortened by 4 bases and J by 6 bases, with 11 bases between the two germline ends. CDR3 in amino acids: CASSALEGDTQYF. Written as DNA, the CDR3 is TGTGCCAGCAGTGCTTTGGAAGGTGATACGCAGTATTTT.

This clonotype was recorded a few times. The chain recombines TRBV11-2 with TRBJ1-1; D perhaps matches TRBD1 (5 bases). Germline lookup yields CDR1 SGHAT and CDR2 FQNNGV. This CDR3 spans 15 amino acids. The ends were cut back, 5 bases at V and 1 base at J, with 14 bases in the middle. CDR3 sequence (DNA): TGTGCCAGCAGCAGCTGGGGGTCCGAGAACACTGAAGCTTTCTTT. It specifies CASSSWGSENTEAFF.